The 25 T cell receptor beta chains reported below all come from one sample, sequenced in a study of cytomegalovirus exposure and HLA in healthy donors. 13 Jbeta primers and 60 Vbeta primers were used for the PCR. Here immunoSEQ multiplex PCR was the method, and the copy in TCRdb shows in-frame clones only, minus some. There are approximately 190,000 clones in the sample; around 83% occur only once, and about 1.7% lies in the top ten. The sequencing sample was made of PBMCs. The receptor set was obtained from a middle-aged man in good health and CMV-seropositive.

In regard to this clone: The identical CDR3 is also encoded by other nucleotide sequences in the sample. This chain uses TRBV5-6 with TRBJ2-3; 9 positions match TRBD1. CDR1 and CDR2 from the germline V gene are SGHDT and YYEEEE. Trimming cost V 0 bases and J 0 bases; bases outside gene matches: 8. This CDR3 is 18 amino acids long. The CDR3 sequence is CASSLAGTGRTSTDTQYF. DNA for the CDR3: TGTGCCAGCAGCTTGGCTGGGACAGGGCGTACTAGCACAGATACGCAGTATTTT.

As regards this clone: At one end, the junction sequence differs from germline, possibly due to a read error. This chain joins TRBV7-9 and TRBJ2-1; 10 nucleotides agree with TRBD2. The CDR3 covers 16 residues. Germline assignment: CDR1 SEHNR and CDR2 FQNEAQ (reference sequence). The CDR3 protein is CSSSLGTSEYYNEQFF. The CDR3 DNA is TGTTCCAGCAGCTTAGGGACTAGCGAATACTACAATGAGCAGTTCTTC.

This clone occurred once. The chain recombines TRBV6-6 with TRBJ1-2; possible D gene TRBD1, 6 bases. The V end was cut by 2 bases, the J end by 3 bases, with 7 bases between. Germline-derived CDR1 and CDR2 are MNHNY and SVGAGI (reference sequence). CDR3 size: 13 residues. The CDR3 spells CASSYGGYYGYTF. DNA of the CDR3: TGTGCCAGCAGTTACGGGGGCTACTATGGCTACACCTTC.

This chain connects TRBV5-4 to TRBJ1-1; TRBD1 aligns across 11 bases. This CDR3 has 16 residues. Germline V gene sequence: CDR1 SGHNT, CDR2 YYREEE (reference sequence). Trimming cost V 5 bases and J 6 bases; bases outside gene matches: 12. CDR3 loop: CASRHKPGQGDAEAFF. The DNA for the CDR3 is TGTGCCAGCAGGCATAAGCCGGGACAGGGGGACGCTGAAGCTTTCTTT.

The chain uses TRBV13 and TRBJ2-7; TRBD2 might be the D (5 bases). Looked up from germline, CDR1 is PRHDT and CDR2 is FYEKMQ (reference sequence). V lost 5 bases, J lost 0 bases, and 14 bases lay in between. CDR3 length: 15 residues. CDR3 nucleotide sequence: TGTGCCAGCAGCCGATGGGCGGGTAGCTCCTACGAGCAGTACTTC. This gives the protein CASSRWAGSSYEQYF.

The rearrangement links TRBV29-1 to TRBJ2-7; 8 bases are a match to TRBD2. The CDR3 consists of 15 residues. Trimming at V came to 7 bases and at J to 2 bases, leaving 13 bases not matched to a gene. Germline loops: CDR1 SQVTM, CDR2 ANQGSEA. For the CDR3, the DNA is TGCAGCGCTCGGGAGGGGGACAATGGGCCCTACGAGCAGTACTTC. Translation: CSAREGDNGPYEQYF.

The J gene is TRBJ2-5, the V gene TRBV30; D might be TRBD2 (6 bases). Trimming took off 3 bases at V and 1 base at J, with 12 bases between the two ends. Germline values: CDR1 GTSNPN, CDR2 SVGIG (reference sequence). This CDR3 is 14 amino acids long. CDR3 sequence: CAWSTGTPQETQYF. CDR3 nucleotides: TGTGCCTGGAGCACCGGGACTCCCCAAGAGACCCAGTACTTC.

This chain joins TRBV6-5 and TRBJ1-2; unclear D gene. This CDR3 spans 14 amino acids. Germline V gene sequence: CDR1 MNHEY, CDR2 SVGAGI. The V gene lost 0 bases and the J gene lost 4 bases, with 9 bases spanning the gap. CDR3 loop: CASSYSEGGYGYTF. The DNA for the CDR3 is TGTGCCAGCAGTTACTCGGAGGGAGGCTATGGCTACACCTTC.

The V and J genes are TRBV19 and TRBJ2-5; 10 positions match TRBD1. The DNA end is a closer match to TRBJ2-7, so the J assignment may be wrong. Germline V gives CDR1 LNHDA, CDR2 SQIVND (reference sequence). The CDR3 has 14 residues. The chain's CDR3 is CASSMRQGAYEQYF. The CDR3 region has the DNA TGTGCCAGTAGTATGAGACAGGGGGCTTACGAGCAGTACTTC.

The genes are TRBV19 and TRBJ2-1; no definite D call. The CDR3 consists of 13 residues. V was pared by 2 bases and J by 6 bases, with 8 bases between. Germline CDR1 is LNHDA and CDR2 is SQIVND (reference sequence). The CDR3 reads CASSITTGNEQFF. Here the CDR3 DNA reads TGTGCCAGTAGTATAACTACGGGCAATGAGCAGTTCTTC.

V gene TRBV6-6 combines with J gene TRBJ1-1; 9 bases agree with TRBD1. Germline V gives CDR1 MNHNY, CDR2 SVGAGI (reference sequence). With V trimmed by 6 bases and J by 4 bases, 9 bases remained unmatched. This CDR3 has 15 residues. CDR3 bases: TGTGCCAGCAGCCCCCGACCGACAGGGGGCACTGAAGCTTTCTTT. This encodes CASSPRPTGGTEAFF.

The rearrangement links TRBV5-6 to TRBJ2-5, with 7 bases matching TRBD1. Per the germline V gene, CDR1 is SGHDT and CDR2 is YYEEEE. The CDR3 is 14 residues long. V lost 0 bases and J lost 4; bases outside the gene matches: 3. The CDR3 region is CASSLATGRETQYF. The CDR3 nucleotides are TGTGCCAGCAGCTTGGCGACAGGGCGAGAGACCCAGTACTTC.

This clone was seen just once. The chain couples TRBV5-1 to TRBJ2-2; D might be TRBD2 (7 bases). V was shortened by 4 bases and J by 9 bases, with 13 bases between the two germline ends. Germline-derived CDR1 and CDR2 are SGHRS and YFSETQ. This CDR3 comprises 13 residues. CDR3 sequence reads: CASSGPGGRELFF. For the CDR3, the DNA is TGCGCCAGCAGCGGGCCGGGGGGCCGGGAGCTGTTTTTT. The whole variable domain, remainder taken from reference TRBV5-1 and TRBJ2-2, is KAGVTQTPRYLIKTRGQQVTLSCSPISGHRSVSWYQQTPGQGLQFLFEYFSETQRNKGNFPGRFSGRQFSNSRSEMNVSTLELGDSALYLCASSGPGGRELFFGEGSRLTVL.

Of note for this clone: A read error may account for a junction end that differs from germline. The rearrangement uses TRBV28 and TRBJ2-1; 7 bases are shared with TRBD2. This CDR3 has 11 amino acids. Looked up from germline, CDR1 is MDHEN and CDR2 is SYDVKM. CDR3 region: CASSGDGEQFF. CDR3 nucleotide sequence: TGTGCTAGCAGCGGGGATGGGGAGCAGTTCTTC.

This chain links TRBV7-9 with TRBJ2-2; D ambiguous. The CDR3 extends over 10 amino acids. Germline CDR1 SEHNR, CDR2 FQNEAQ (reference sequence). The CDR3 protein is CALYGGELFF. In DNA, the CDR3 is TGTGCTCTATACGGCGGGGAGCTGTTTTTT.

This clone was picked up one time. The CDR3 sequence is CASSGQFMNTEAFF. Here the CDR3 DNA reads TGTGCCAGCAGCGGACAGTTCATGAACACTGAAGCTTTCTTT. J is TRBJ1-1 and V is TRBV28; weak D call: TRBD1 (6 bases). This CDR3 region has 14 residues. Trimming took 6 bases from V and 0 from J, leaving 11 bases between them. Germline V CDR1 and CDR2: MDHEN, SYDVKM.

The J gene is TRBJ1-4, the V gene TRBV5-6; 8 bases align to TRBD1. The CDR3 length is 15 residues. Germline V CDR1 and CDR2: SGHDT, YYEEEE. The J segment lost 7 bases and the V segment lost 0 bases, leaving 5 bases of the junction unmatched. CDR3 nucleotides: TGTGCCAGCAGCTTGGGGACAGGGAGTGGTGAAAAACTGTTTTTT. Translating it yields CASSLGTGSGEKLFF.

The V and J genes are TRBV5-8 and TRBJ1-4, with 7 bases identical to TRBD1. Germline lookup yields CDR1 SGHTS and CDR2 YDEGEE. This CDR3 is built from 15 residues. With 0 bases clipped from V and 8 bases from J, the junction kept 7 bases outside the gene matches. For the CDR3, the DNA is TGTGCCAGCAGCTTGGCGGACAGGACAGGAGAAAAACTGTTTTTT. Its protein is CASSLADRTGEKLFF.

V gene TRBV11-2 combines with J gene TRBJ2-7, with D perhaps matching TRBD2 (5 bases). Trimming took 10 bases from V and 0 from J, leaving 13 bases between them. The germline gives CDR1 SGHAT, CDR2 FQNNGV. CDR3 length equals 13 residues. This CDR3 reads CAISAGRSYEQYF. The CDR3 DNA is TGTGCCATCTCGGCGGGCCGCTCCTACGAGCAGTACTTC.

The chain uses TRBV28 and TRBJ2-7, with 12 positions matching TRBD2. The J segment lost 2 bases and the V segment lost 11 bases, leaving 7 bases of the junction unmatched. Germline CDR1 is MDHEN and CDR2 is SYDVKM. The CDR3 is made up of 14 amino acids. CDR3 protein: CASTLAGGAYEQYF. CDR3 in DNA: TGTGCCTCCACCCTAGCGGGAGGGGCCTACGAGCAGTACTTC.

The table lists this clone with a count of one. The rearrangement uses TRBV27 and TRBJ2-2; 8 bases map to TRBD2. The CDR3 covers 20 residues. Germline V lookup: CDR1 MNHEY, CDR2 SMNVEV (reference sequence). The V and J ends lost 2 bases and 5 bases, in that order; junction bases with no gene match: 19. CDR3 nucleotide sequence: TGTGCCAGCAGTTTAACCCTCGGGGGGGGTAATCTCCGAAGGACCGGGGAGCTGTTTTTT. This gives the protein CASSLTLGGGNLRRTGELFF.

V gene TRBV19 combines with J gene TRBJ1-6; maybe TRBD1 (6 bases). The V and J ends lost 5 bases and 7 bases respectively, with 9 bases between them. Germline values: CDR1 LNHDA, CDR2 SQIVND (reference sequence). The CDR3 contains 13 residues. CDR3: CASSQGKNSPLHF. The DNA for the CDR3 is TGTGCCAGTAGTCAGGGGAAGAATTCACCCCTCCACTTT. The variable domain in full, completed from reference TRBV19 and TRBJ1-6, reads DGGITQSPKYLFRKEGQNVTLSCEQNLNHDAMYWYRQDPGQGLRLIYYSQIVNDFQKGDIAEGYSVSREKKESFPLTVTSAQKNPTAFYLCASSQGKNSPLHFGNGTRLTVT.

The gene calls are TRBV15 and TRBJ2-7; 8 bases are a match to TRBD2. This CDR3 comprises 15 residues. In germline, CDR1 is LNHNV, CDR2 YYDKDF (reference sequence). The V segment lost 3 bases and the J segment 6 bases; nucleotides outside the gene matches: 10. The CDR3 protein is CATSSLREGRSEQYF. In DNA form, the CDR3 reads TGTGCCACCAGCAGTCTTCGGGAGGGCCGGAGCGAGCAGTACTTC. The full variable domain, its missing parts supplied by reference TRBV15 and TRBJ2-7, is DAMVIQNPRYQVTQFGKPVTLSCSQTLNHNVMYWYQQKSSQAPKLLFHYYDKDFNNEADTPDNFQSRRPNTSFCFLDIRSPGLGDTAMYLCATSSLREGRSEQYFGPGTRLTVT.

This clone was counted once. The chain joins TRBV5-4 to TRBJ1-1; D unclear. This CDR3 contains 15 residues. The germline gives CDR1 SGHNT, CDR2 YYREEE (reference sequence). V was clipped by 0 bases and J by 3 bases, with 12 bases between them. The CDR3 DNA is TGTGCCAGCAGCTTGGCCTGGGCGATGGACACTGAAGCTTTCTTT. It is translated as CASSLAWAMDTEAFF.

V and J are TRBV6-1 and TRBJ2-7, with a possible D match to TRBD1 (6 bases). V was cut by 8 bases and J by 3 bases, with 14 bases left in between. Germline lookup yields CDR1 MNHNS and CDR2 SASEGT. CDR3 length equals 13 residues. The CDR3 reads CASGQGPNYEQYF. The CDR3 DNA reads as TGTGCCAGCGGGCAGGGGCCCAACTACGAGCAGTACTTC.